This entry describes one T cell receptor (beta chain). CDR1 and CDR2 (germline): SGDLS, YYNGEE. The CDR3 has 12 amino acids. V dropped 4 bases and J dropped 6 bases, with 9 bases sitting between them. This record comes from a study of technical replicates of blood from several donors. Clones were sequenced by immunoSEQ multiplex PCR, and TCRdb holds only the in-frame ones, with some missing. The data contain 70,000 to 95,000 clones, approximately 96% of them singletons. The chain combines TRBV9 with TRBJ2-3; D may be TRBD2 (6 bases). Sequencing used T cells isolated from PBMCs. This TCR came from a human donor in good health. In DNA form, the CDR3 reads TGTGCCAGCAGCTTTAGCGGTGATACGCAGTATTTT. Residues: CASSFSGDTQYF.